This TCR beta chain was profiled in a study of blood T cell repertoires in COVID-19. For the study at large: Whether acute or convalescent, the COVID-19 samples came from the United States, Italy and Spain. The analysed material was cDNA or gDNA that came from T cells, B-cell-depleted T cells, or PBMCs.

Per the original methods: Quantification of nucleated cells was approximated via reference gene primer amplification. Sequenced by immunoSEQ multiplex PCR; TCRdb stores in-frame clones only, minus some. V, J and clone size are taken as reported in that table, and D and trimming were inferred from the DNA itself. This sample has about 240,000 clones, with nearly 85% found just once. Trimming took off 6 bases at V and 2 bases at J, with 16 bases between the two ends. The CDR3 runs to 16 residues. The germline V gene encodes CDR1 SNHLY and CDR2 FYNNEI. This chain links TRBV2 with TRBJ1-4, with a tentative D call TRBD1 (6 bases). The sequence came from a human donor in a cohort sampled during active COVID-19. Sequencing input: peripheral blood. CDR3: CASRPLGAMTNEKLFF. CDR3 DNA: TGTGCCAGCAGGCCGTTGGGGGCAATGACTAATGAAAAACTGTTTTTT.